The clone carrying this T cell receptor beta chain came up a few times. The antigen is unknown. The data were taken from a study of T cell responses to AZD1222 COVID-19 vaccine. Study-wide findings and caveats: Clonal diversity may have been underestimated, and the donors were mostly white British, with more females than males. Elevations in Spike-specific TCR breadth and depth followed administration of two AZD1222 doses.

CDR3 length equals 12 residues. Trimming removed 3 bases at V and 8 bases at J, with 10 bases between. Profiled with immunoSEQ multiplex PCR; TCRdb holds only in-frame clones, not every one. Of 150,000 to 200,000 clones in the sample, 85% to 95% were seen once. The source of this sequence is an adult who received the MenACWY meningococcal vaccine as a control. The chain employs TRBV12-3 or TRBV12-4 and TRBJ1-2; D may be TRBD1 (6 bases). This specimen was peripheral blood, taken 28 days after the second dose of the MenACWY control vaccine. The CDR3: CASSFNRVGYTF. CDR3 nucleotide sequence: TGTGCCAGCAGTTTTAACAGGGTAGGCTACACCTTC.